This TCR beta chain is drawn from a study of blood T cell repertoires in COVID-19. Using immunoSEQ multiplex PCR, the repertoire was profiled, and TCRdb retains in-frame clones only, with some absent. The profile shows 170,000 or so clones, roughly 78% of them singletons. Losses at the gene ends were 5 bases for V and 1 base for J; bases not matched to a gene: 5. Germline-derived CDR1 and CDR2 are KGHSH and LQKENI. The CDR3 totals 15 residues. The sequence was collected from a man aged 65 to 79 with active or convalescent COVID-19. The chain combines TRBV18 with TRBJ1-2, with 9 bases aligning to TRBD1. The sample taken for sequencing was peripheral blood. In nucleotides, the CDR3 is TGTGCCAGCTCAAAGGACAGGGGCCTTAACTATGGCTACACCTTC. This gives the protein CASSKDRGLNYGYTF.